A selection of T cell receptor beta chains follows, all from one sample in a study of T-cell reconstitution after alpha-beta-depleted transplantation in children. TCRdb ran MiXCR on the PCR reads and lists one entry per CDR3 protein. The sample has some 300,000 distinct CDR3 sequences, about 9.4% seen once. Source: PBMCs, taken before TCRalphabeta/CD19-depleted stem cell transplant. The receptors were gathered from a boy under two years old with acute myeloid leukemia, due to receive a stem cell transplant. CDR3s include the opening cysteine and the closing phenylalanine or tryptophan. A D gene is named only where the DNA matches it firmly. The size of a clone is reported for some rows only, either as once, few or many, or as a class for expanded clones.

clone_size,j_call,d_call,v_call,cdr3_nt,cdr3_aa
many,TRBJ1-2,TRBD1,TRBV7-9,TGTGCCAGCAGCTTCTTACAGGGGGAGATTGGGTATGGCTACACCTTC,CASSFLQGEIGYGYTF
NA,TRBJ1-5,NA,TRBV29-1,TGCAGCGTGAGACAGTCCAATCAGCCCCAGCATTTT,CSVRQSNQPQHF
many,TRBJ2-1,TRBD2,TRBV11-1,TGTGCCAGCAGTCCAGCGGGAGTCTCCTACAATGAGCAGTTCTTC,CASSPAGVSYNEQFF
many,TRBJ1-3,NA,TRBV20-1,TGCAGTGCTAGAGATAAGCGCAGAAACACCATATATTTT,CSARDKRRNTIYF
many,TRBJ2-1,NA,TRBV12-3/TRBV12-4,TGTGCCAGCAGTCCCCCCCGGGACTCCCGGGGCAATGAGCAGTTCTTC,CASSPPRDSRGNEQFF
many,TRBJ2-7,TRBD2,TRBV4-2,TGTGCCAGCAGCCAAGATGTAGCGGGAGGGCACTACGAGCAGTACTTC,CASSQDVAGGHYEQYF
many,TRBJ2-3,NA,TRBV7-2,TGTGCCAGCAGCACAGCGGATACGCAGTATTTT,CASSTADTQYF
many,TRBJ2-7,NA,TRBV5-1,TGCGCCAGCAGCGGGCCTCGCGAGCAGTACTTC,CASSGPREQYF
NA,TRBJ2-1,TRBD1,TRBV7-9,TGTGCCAGCACCCTGGGAACAGGGGGCTCGGGCAATGAGCAGTTCTTC,CASTLGTGGSGNEQFF
many,TRBJ2-5,NA,TRBV12-3/TRBV12-4,TGTGCCAGCAGTTCCTCGACGCTAACCCGGGAAGAGACCCAGTACTTC,CASSSSTLTREETQYF
few,TRBJ2-3,NA,TRBV5-1,TGCGCCAGCAGCTTGTCTTCCTACACAGATACGCAGTATTTT,CASSLSSYTDTQYF
few,TRBJ2-7,TRBD1,TRBV4-3,TGCGCCAGCAGCCAGACGGCCGGACAGGGATTCTACGAGCAGTACTTC,CASSQTAGQGFYEQYF
many,TRBJ2-1,NA,TRBV12-3/TRBV12-4,TGTGCCAGCAGTTTCCAGGTCAATGAGCAGTTCTTC,CASSFQVNEQFF
many,TRBJ2-7,TRBD2,TRBV28,TGTGCCAGCTCGTCACTAGCGGGAGGACCCTACGAGCAGTACTTC,CASSSLAGGPYEQYF
many,TRBJ1-3,TRBD1,TRBV20-1,TGCAGTGCTAGAGCGACAGGGGCTCTGGACACCATATATTTT,CSARATGALDTIYF
many,TRBJ1-3,NA,TRBV5-1,TGCGCCAGCAGCTTTTGGGGTCCGAGCTCTGGAAACACCATATATTTT,CASSFWGPSSGNTIYF
few,TRBJ2-7,NA,TRBV5-5,TGTGCCAGCAGCTTTGGGGACACCGAGCAGTACTTC,CASSFGDTEQYF
NA,TRBJ1-4,NA,TRBV6-5,TGTGCCAGCAGTTACCAAGAAAAACTGTTTTTT,CASSYQEKLFF
many,TRBJ2-7,NA,TRBV6-5,TGTGCCAGCAGTTACTCGACAGCGTATAACGAGCAGTACTTC,CASSYSTAYNEQYF
few,TRBJ2-3,TRBD2,TRBV12-3/TRBV12-4,TGTGCCAGCAGTTTTACGGGAGGGCCAGATACGCAGTATTTT,CASSFTGGPDTQYF
NA,TRBJ2-1,TRBD2,TRBV6-1,TGTGCCAGCAGTAAACTAGCGGGAGGTCGTACCAATGAGCAGTTCTTC,CASSKLAGGRTNEQFF
few,TRBJ1-4,TRBD1,TRBV11-1,TGTGCCACCGCCAGACAGGGGAGTGAAAAACTGTTTTTT,CATARQGSEKLFF
many,TRBJ2-1,NA,TRBV28,TGTGCCAGCAGTCCCTCTTACAATGAGCAGTTCTTC,CASSPSYNEQFF
NA,TRBJ2-1,NA,TRBV20-1,TGCAGTGCTAGAAGGCTAGCCACATACAATGAGCAGTTCTTC,CSARRLATYNEQFF
many,TRBJ2-1,NA,TRBV9,TGTGCCAGCAGCCCCCACCTCCAGCTTAGCTCCTACAATGAGCAGTTCTTC,CASSPHLQLSSYNEQFF
many,TRBJ2-7,TRBD2,TRBV28,TGTGCCAGCAGTTTTTGGCTAGCGGGAGGGAGGGTGCTGTACGAGCAGTACTTC,CASSFWLAGGRVLYEQYF
many,TRBJ2-2,NA,TRBV29-1,TGCAGCGTCTATCTCCTCAGGGGTACCGGGGAGCTGTTTTTT,CSVYLLRGTGELFF
NA,TRBJ1-6,NA,TRBV7-8,TGTGCCAGCAGCTTAGCGGGGTGGAAGAGCTCCTATAATTCACCCCTCCACTTT,CASSLAGWKSSYNSPLHF
few,TRBJ2-5,NA,TRBV6-5,TGTGCCAGCAGTTACTCGGCGATTGAAGGGACCCAGTACTTC,CASSYSAIEGTQYF
many,TRBJ2-3,NA,TRBV28,TGTGCCACCCGGGACCGTAGCACAGATACGCAGTATTTT,CATRDRSTDTQYF
many,TRBJ1-1,NA,TRBV6-2/TRBV6-3,TGTGCCAGCAGCCGGGGACGGTTGAACACTGAAGCTTTCTTT,CASSRGRLNTEAFF
few,TRBJ2-1,TRBD2,TRBV11-2,TGTGCCAGCAGCCCCTCACTAGCGGGAGGACCGTACAATGAGCAGTTCTTC,CASSPSLAGGPYNEQFF
many,TRBJ2-5,NA,TRBV7-3,TGTGCCAGCAGCCCCACACCCCTAATCGGGACCCAGTACTTC,CASSPTPLIGTQYF
few,TRBJ1-1,NA,TRBV6-6,TGTGCCAGCGAAGTGGGGGACACTGAAGCTTTCTTT,CASEVGDTEAFF
many,TRBJ2-3,TRBD2,TRBV9,TGTGCCAGCAGCGTGAGTAGTAGCGGGAGGGATACGCAGTATTTT,CASSVSSSGRDTQYF
many,TRBJ2-1,NA,TRBV4-2,TGTGCCAGCAGCCAAGGAGGGGGGTTCAATGAGCAGTTCTTC,CASSQGGGFNEQFF
many,TRBJ1-2,NA,TRBV3-1,TGTGCCAGCAGCCAAGGAGGAACCTATGGCTACACCTTC,CASSQGGTYGYTF
many,TRBJ2-5,NA,TRBV6-5,TGTGCCAGCAGTCAGTGGAGGGGAGAAAGGGAGACCCAGTACTTC,CASSQWRGERETQYF
many,TRBJ2-7,NA,TRBV20-1,TGCAGTGCCGGGGGCGGGAGCATCTACGAGCAGTACTTC,CSAGGGSIYEQYF
few,TRBJ1-6,TRBD1,TRBV28,TGTGCCAGCAGTCAGACAGGGGCGGATTCACCCCTCCACTTT,CASSQTGADSPLHF
few,TRBJ2-7,NA,TRBV9,TGTGCCAGCAGCGTAGGGGGGTTCGGCGAGCAGTACTTC,CASSVGGFGEQYF
many,TRBJ1-5,NA,TRBV18,TGTGCCAGCTCACCACCGGGCCAGCCCCAGCATTTT,CASSPPGQPQHF
many,TRBJ1-2,NA,TRBV20-1,TGCAGTGCTAGAGACCGGGTCTACTATGGCTACACCTTC,CSARDRVYYGYTF
many,TRBJ1-2,TRBD1,TRBV5-1,TGCGCCAGCAGCCGAACAGGGGCGGAAAGCTACACCTTC,CASSRTGAESYTF
many,TRBJ2-1,NA,TRBV20-1,TGCAGTGCTAGAGTCCCCGGAGGACAGTCCCTAACCTACAATGAGCAGTTCTTC,CSARVPGGQSLTYNEQFF
few,TRBJ1-5,NA,TRBV6-1,TGTGCCAGCAGGGAGATGTTTGGCAATCAGCCCCAGCATTTT,CASREMFGNQPQHF
many,TRBJ2-1,TRBD2,TRBV7-3,TGTGCCAGCAGCTTCAGCGGGGGGCCCTACAATGAGCAGTTCTTC,CASSFSGGPYNEQFF
few,TRBJ1-6,TRBD1,TRBV20-1,TGCAGTGCCCGCGATGGACAGGGAAGCTCCTATAATTCACCCCTCCACTTT,CSARDGQGSSYNSPLHF
many,TRBJ2-6,NA,TRBV27,TGTGCCAGCAGTTTACTCCCACCGGGGGGGGCCAACGTCCTGACTTTC,CASSLLPPGGANVLTF
few,TRBJ2-3,TRBD1,TRBV24-1,TGTGCCACCAGTGATATACAGGGGATAGATACGCAGTATTTT,CATSDIQGIDTQYF
many,TRBJ2-7,NA,TRBV5-1,TGCGCCAGCAGCTTGGGGGTGGACCGTTTCTTC,CASSLGVDRFF
NA,TRBJ2-1,TRBD2,TRBV19,TGTGCCAGTAGTATGTTGCGGGGGGGGGATGAGCAGTTCTTC,CASSMLRGGDEQFF
many,TRBJ2-1,NA,TRBV5-1,TGCGCCAGCAGCTTGGCCCGTAGCGGCGGTAATGAGCAGTTCTTC,CASSLARSGGNEQFF
few,TRBJ2-7,NA,TRBV27,TGTGCCAGCAGTTTCTTGGACAAAGAGTACTTC,CASSFLDKEYF
NA,TRBJ1-4,TRBD1,TRBV30,TGTGCCTGGAGTAGGGACAGGGGGCGCTTTGGTGAAAAACTGTTTTTT,CAWSRDRGRFGEKLFF
many,TRBJ2-7,NA,TRBV29-1,TGCAGCGTTCGGGACGGCCGCTACGAGCAGTACTTC,CSVRDGRYEQYF
NA,TRBJ2-3,TRBD1,TRBV6-1,TGTGCCAGCGGACGGGGACAGGGTAGAGATACGCAGTATTTT,CASGRGQGRDTQYF
many,TRBJ2-4,TRBD2,TRBV25-1,TGTGCCAGCAGTGAAAGCGGGAGGGTCAAAAACATTCAGTACTTC,CASSESGRVKNIQYF
many,TRBJ1-1,TRBD1,TRBV7-9,TGTGCCAGCAGCTTACCGGCGGGACAGAGCATGAACACTGAAGCTTTCTTT,CASSLPAGQSMNTEAFF